Listed below are T cell receptor beta chains from one sample, sequenced in a study of blood T cell repertoires in COVID-19. Data came from immunoSEQ multiplex PCR; TCRdb stores just in-frame clones and leaves some out. The sample has roughly 340,000 clones; around 92% are singletons. The sequencing sample was made of peripheral blood. All receptors come from a woman in her twenties or thirties with COVID-19, enrolled during active disease. Both conserved end residues are part of each CDR3. Fields, in order: clone size, D gene, V gene, J gene, CDR3 protein, CDR3 DNA. D genes are given only for firm matches. Clone size is given for some rows only: seen once, a few or many times, or a class if the clone is expanded.

abundance: -; d_gene: -; v_gene: TRBV3-1/TRBV3-2; j_gene: TRBJ1-1; CDR3aa: CASSKDPPFSGGSTEAFF; CDR3nt: TGTGCCAGCAGCAAGGACCCTCCTTTCAGCGGGGGAAGCACTGAAGCTTTCTTT
abundance: -; d_gene: TRBD1; v_gene: TRBV6-5; j_gene: TRBJ2-1; CDR3aa: CASTSGTGGYNEQFF; CDR3nt: TGTGCCAGCACCTCCGGGACAGGGGGATACAATGAGCAGTTCTTC
abundance: once; d_gene: -; v_gene: TRBV19; j_gene: TRBJ1-2; CDR3aa: CASSQEGAPINYGYTF; CDR3nt: TGTGCCAGTAGTCAAGAGGGCGCCCCGATCAACTATGGCTACACCTTC
abundance: once; d_gene: TRBD2; v_gene: TRBV10-1; j_gene: TRBJ2-2; CDR3aa: CASSENLAGTGELFF; CDR3nt: TGCGCCAGCAGTGAGAATCTAGCGGGGACCGGGGAGCTGTTTTTT
abundance: few; d_gene: -; v_gene: TRBV5-4; j_gene: TRBJ1-5; CDR3aa: CASSAGPFNQPQHF; CDR3nt: TGTGCCAGCAGCGCGGGGCCCTTCAATCAGCCCCAGCATTTT
abundance: once; d_gene: -; v_gene: TRBV11-3; j_gene: TRBJ1-1; CDR3aa: CASSQLPNTEAFF; CDR3nt: TGTGCCAGCAGTCAACTACCAAACACTGAAGCTTTCTTT
abundance: -; d_gene: TRBD2; v_gene: TRBV20-1; j_gene: TRBJ2-3; CDR3aa: CSASSGRGTDTQYF; CDR3nt: TGCAGTGCTAGTTCCGGGAGGGGCACAGATACGCAGTATTTT
abundance: -; d_gene: TRBD1; v_gene: TRBV5-1; j_gene: TRBJ2-5; CDR3aa: CASSLQGQGGSETQYF; CDR3nt: TGCGCCAGCAGCCTGCAAGGACAGGGGGGAAGCGAGACCCAGTACTTC
abundance: -; d_gene: -; v_gene: TRBV18; j_gene: TRBJ1-5; CDR3aa: CASSQQGNQPQHF; CDR3nt: TGTGCCAGCTCACAGCAGGGGAATCAGCCCCAGCATTTT
abundance: -; d_gene: -; v_gene: TRBV10-2; j_gene: TRBJ1-1; CDR3aa: CASSDRDSLNTEAFF; CDR3nt: TGCGCCAGCAGTGATCGCGACAGTCTGAACACTGAAGCTTTCTTT
abundance: -; d_gene: -; v_gene: TRBV27; j_gene: TRBJ1-2; CDR3aa: CASSLWGGINYGYTF; CDR3nt: TGTGCCAGCAGTTTATGGGGGGGAATTAACTATGGCTACACCTTC
abundance: -; d_gene: TRBD1; v_gene: TRBV5-4; j_gene: TRBJ2-3; CDR3aa: CASSYGTVGF; CDR3nt: TGTGCCAGCAGCTACGGGACAGTTGGTTTT
abundance: -; d_gene: -; v_gene: TRBV7-9; j_gene: TRBJ1-2; CDR3aa: CASSLGVVYGYTF; CDR3nt: TGTGCCAGCAGCTTAGGAGTGGTCTATGGCTACACCTTC
abundance: -; d_gene: -; v_gene: TRBV4-3; j_gene: TRBJ1-1; CDR3aa: CASSQESCSEAFF; CDR3nt: TGCGCCAGCAGCCAAGAGTCGTGTAGTGAAGCTTTCTTT
abundance: -; d_gene: -; v_gene: TRBV19; j_gene: TRBJ2-5; CDR3aa: CASSPGLQETQYF; CDR3nt: TGTGCCAGTAGCCCGGGACTGCAAGAGACCCAGTACTTC
abundance: -; d_gene: -; v_gene: TRBV6-5; j_gene: TRBJ1-2; CDR3aa: CASSSLVWSRNGYTF; CDR3nt: TGTGCCAGCAGTTCACTGGTTTGGAGTAGGAATGGCTACACCTTC
abundance: -; d_gene: -; v_gene: TRBV29-1; j_gene: TRBJ2-1; CDR3aa: CSVGREGPYNEQFF; CDR3nt: TGCAGCGTGGGCCGGGAAGGCCCCTACAATGAGCAGTTCTTC
abundance: -; d_gene: TRBD1; v_gene: TRBV2; j_gene: TRBJ1-2; CDR3aa: CASHRQGYYGYTF; CDR3nt: TGTGCCAGTCATAGACAGGGATACTATGGCTACACCTTC
abundance: -; d_gene: TRBD2; v_gene: TRBV19; j_gene: TRBJ2-5; CDR3aa: CASSIELAARQETQYF; CDR3nt: TGTGCCAGTAGTATAGAACTAGCGGCCCGTCAAGAGACCCAGTACTTC
abundance: -; d_gene: TRBD2; v_gene: TRBV2; j_gene: TRBJ2-1; CDR3aa: CASSEQGGRALNEQFF; CDR3nt: TGTGCCAGCAGTGAACAGGGCGGGAGGGCCCTCAATGAGCAGTTCTTC
abundance: -; d_gene: TRBD1; v_gene: TRBV28; j_gene: TRBJ1-1; CDR3aa: CASSESRDRDDTEAFF; CDR3nt: TGTGCCAGCAGTGAATCCCGGGACAGGGATGACACTGAAGCTTTCTTT
abundance: few; d_gene: TRBD2; v_gene: TRBV30; j_gene: TRBJ2-1; CDR3aa: CAWSPGLAGGNEQFF; CDR3nt: TGTGCCTGGAGTCCAGGACTAGCGGGAGGTAATGAGCAGTTCTTC
abundance: many; d_gene: -; v_gene: TRBV19; j_gene: TRBJ2-1; CDR3aa: CASSIFQRGLRQGNEQFF; CDR3nt: TGTGCCAGTAGTATATTTCAGCGGGGGCTGAGACAGGGCAATGAGCAGTTCTTC
abundance: once; d_gene: -; v_gene: TRBV9; j_gene: TRBJ1-2; CDR3aa: CASSATGNYGYTF; CDR3nt: TGTGCCAGCAGCGCAACAGGGAACTATGGCTACACCTTC
abundance: -; d_gene: TRBD2; v_gene: TRBV19; j_gene: TRBJ2-3; CDR3aa: CASRPGGTQDTQYF; CDR3nt: TGTGCCAGTAGACCCGGGGGGACGCAAGATACGCAGTATTTT
abundance: -; d_gene: TRBD1; v_gene: TRBV29-1; j_gene: TRBJ2-3; CDR3aa: CSVKWTGVARTDTQYF; CDR3nt: TGCAGCGTTAAATGGACAGGGGTCGCTCGCACAGATACGCAGTATTTT
abundance: -; d_gene: TRBD1; v_gene: TRBV4-2; j_gene: TRBJ1-2; CDR3aa: CASSQETGAGYTF; CDR3nt: TGTGCCAGCAGCCAGGAAACAGGGGCCGGCTACACCTTC
abundance: -; d_gene: -; v_gene: TRBV19; j_gene: TRBJ1-5; CDR3aa: CASTMRGSQPQHF; CDR3nt: TGTGCCAGCACCATGCGGGGGAGTCAGCCCCAGCATTTT
abundance: -; d_gene: -; v_gene: TRBV19; j_gene: TRBJ2-1; CDR3aa: CASSITGSSYNEQFF; CDR3nt: TGTGCCAGTAGTATTACAGGCAGCTCCTACAATGAGCAGTTCTTC
abundance: -; d_gene: TRBD1; v_gene: TRBV30; j_gene: TRBJ2-2; CDR3aa: CAWRSADRRDTGELFF; CDR3nt: TGTGCCTGGAGGAGCGCGGACAGGCGGGACACCGGGGAGCTGTTTTTT